This record covers a single T cell receptor (beta chain). Clones were sequenced by immunoSEQ multiplex PCR, and TCRdb holds only the in-frame ones, with some missing. The sample includes some 640,000 clones, 70% to 90% of them seen just once. Treatment here: roughly 20 received Ad26.COV2.S at low or high dose, single or two shots; 5 received placebo; per-sample allocation not given. Sample collection was performed on day 63 after the first vaccine or placebo injection. This sample was taken from a study of Ad26.COV2.S vaccination and SARS-CoV-2 variants. Looked up from germline, CDR1 is SGHVS and CDR2 is FNYEAQ. V shed 1 base and J shed 3 bases, with 25 bases lying between them. The CDR3 covers 20 residues.

The chain is built from TRBV7-6 and TRBJ2-1; D is possibly TRBD1 or TRBD2 (5 bases each). The material was peripheral blood, obtained in a trial of Ad26.COV2.S vaccine versus placebo. This TCR came from a person aged 18-65 years who received the Ad26.COV2.S COVID-19 vaccine or a placebo. CDR3 sequence reads: CASSLDGALVSVLRYNEQFF. In DNA form, the CDR3 reads TGTGCCAGCAGCTTAGACGGGGCGCTAGTCTCCGTTCTCCGCTACAATGAGCAGTTCTTC.